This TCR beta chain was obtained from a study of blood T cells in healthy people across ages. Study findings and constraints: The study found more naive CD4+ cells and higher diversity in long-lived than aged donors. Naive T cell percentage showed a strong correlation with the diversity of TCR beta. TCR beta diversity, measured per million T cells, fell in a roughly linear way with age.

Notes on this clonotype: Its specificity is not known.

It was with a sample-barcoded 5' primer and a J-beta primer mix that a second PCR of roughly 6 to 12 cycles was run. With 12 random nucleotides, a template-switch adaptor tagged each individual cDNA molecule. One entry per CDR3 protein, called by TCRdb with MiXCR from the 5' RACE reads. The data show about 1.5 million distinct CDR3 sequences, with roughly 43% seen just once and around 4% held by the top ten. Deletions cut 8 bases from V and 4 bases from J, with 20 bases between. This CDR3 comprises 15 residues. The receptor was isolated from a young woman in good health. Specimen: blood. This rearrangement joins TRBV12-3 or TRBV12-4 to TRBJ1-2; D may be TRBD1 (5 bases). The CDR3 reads CASALAGGGSYGYTF. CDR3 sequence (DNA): TGTGCCAGCGCCTTGGCGGGGGGAGGAAGCTATGGCTACACCTTC.